This TCR beta chain was documented in a study of T cell responses to AZD1222 COVID-19 vaccine. Whole-study findings and limits: Baseline seropositivity occurred in only a handful of AZD1222 recipients. Variant regions that are unmutated are reportedly the target of nearly half of spike-specific TCRs. Clonal diversity may have been underestimated, and the donors were mostly white British, with more females than males. Compared with day 0, the breadth and depth of the Spike-specific TCR repertoire rose significantly after two doses of AZD1222.

The CDR3 spans 15 residues. Germline V gene data show CDR1 as MNHEY and CDR2 as SMNVEV (reference sequence). V was shortened by 5 bases and J by 7 bases, with 17 bases between the two germline ends. Only in-frame clones appear in the TCRdb table, and some are missing; sequencing was by immunoSEQ multiplex PCR. This sample yields 95,000 to 120,000 clones, of which roughly 90% are seen a single time; roughly 3% belongs to the top ten. Comment on this clone: Its antigen is as yet unknown.

The chain recombines TRBV27 with TRBJ1-4; perhaps TRBD1 as D (6 bases). This sequence originates from an adult in good health. Source: peripheral blood, taken on day 0 of MenACWY control vaccination. The CDR3 loop is CASSPRRGAGEKLFF. The CDR3 nucleotides are TGTGCCAGCAGTCCACGCCGGGGGGCGGGTGAAAAACTGTTTTTT.